These 23 T cell receptor beta chains were sequenced from one sample in a study of cytomegalovirus exposure and HLA in healthy donors (dated by TCRdb to 2016 to 2017). Libraries came from the immunoSEQ multiplex PCR assay. This is the immuneACCESS table as TCRdb keeps it, with only in-frame sequences that have V and J called. A part of the clones is gone; compared with another copy, unresolved V genes explain less than half, and the rest is unexplained. Across this sample there are some 160,000 clones, with roughly 92% seen only once. In total, the top ten clones hold 0.55% to 0.8% of the sample. The specimen sequenced was PBMCs. Receptor source: a man between 18 and 35 years old in good health and CMV-seronegative.

The rearrangement uses TRBV7-2 and TRBJ2-1; no reliable D call. The CDR3 consists of 13 residues. V was pared by 0 bases and J by 3 bases, with 3 bases between. Germline lookup yields CDR1 SGHTA and CDR2 FQGNSA. The CDR3 DNA follows: TGTGCCAGCAGCTTAGCTAGCTACAATGAGCAGTTCTTC. It encodes CASSLASYNEQFF.

The rearrangement uses TRBV6-5 and TRBJ1-2; the D gene is possibly TRBD1 (6 bases). V was shortened by 6 bases and J by 4 bases, with 18 bases between the two germline ends. Germline-derived CDR1 and CDR2 are MNHEY and SVGAGI. CDR3 size: 15 residues. The CDR3 reads CASSYTTGASYGYTF. DNA for the CDR3: TGTGCCAGCAGCTATACGACAGGCGCGAGCTATGGCTACACCTTC.

The rearrangement joins TRBV18 to TRBJ1-6, with D perhaps TRBD1 (6 bases). V dropped 5 bases and J dropped 0 bases, with 20 bases sitting between them. The V gene's germline CDR1 is KGHSH and CDR2 LQKENI. There are 19 residues in the CDR3. CDR3 protein: CASSSYRRDTRSYNSPLHF. The CDR3 region has the DNA TGTGCCAGCTCATCCTACCGCAGGGACACACGCTCCTATAATTCACCCCTCCACTTT.

The V gene is TRBV2, the J gene TRBJ2-1; 10 bases match TRBD2. The CDR3 runs to 15 residues. V lost 6 bases and J lost 10; bases outside the gene matches: 12. Germline CDR1 reads SNHLY; CDR2 reads FYNNEI. CDR3 DNA sequence: TGTGCCAGCAGGACGGGGAGCGGGGGGGCGTGGGAGCAGTTCTTC. It codes for CASRTGSGGAWEQFF.

The chain carries TRBV27 and TRBJ1-5; possibly TRBD1 for D (5 bases). The CDR3 is 14 amino acids. CDR1 is MNHEY and CDR2 is SMNVEV in the germline V gene (reference sequence). Trimming pared 6 bases from V and 0 bases from J, leaving 9 bases between. CDR3 in DNA: TGTGCCAGCAGCCAGGGTTATAGCAATCAGCCCCAGCATTTT. Its protein product is CASSQGYSNQPQHF.

This chain uses TRBV5-1 with TRBJ2-1, with D perhaps TRBD1 (6 bases). The CDR3 is 14 amino acids. Trimming removed 7 bases from V and 0 bases from J, with 11 bases in between. Germline loops: CDR1 SGHRS, CDR2 YFSETQ. Here the CDR3 DNA reads TGCGCCAGCTCAGCGGACAGCTCCTACAATGAGCAGTTCTTC. Translating gives CASSADSSYNEQFF.

The rearrangement uses TRBV4-1 and TRBJ1-1; D gene ambiguous. The V end lost 0 bases, the J end lost 4 bases, and 12 bases lay between the germline ends. CDR1 is MGHRA and CDR2 is YSYEKL in the germline V gene. The CDR3 contains 15 residues. The CDR3 sequence is CASSQERGRRTEAFF. The CDR3 DNA follows: TGCGCCAGCAGCCAAGAGAGAGGCAGACGCACTGAAGCTTTCTTT.

The chain employs TRBV2 and TRBJ2-2; 11 positions agree with TRBD2. V shed 6 bases and J 4 bases; nucleotides not matched to a gene: 7. Looked up from germline, CDR1 is SNHLY and CDR2 is FYNNEI. The CDR3 sequence is 16 residues long. The CDR3 DNA sequence: TGTGCCAGCAGACTCCTAGCGGGAGGTCTCACCGGGGAGCTGTTTTTT. The encoded protein is CASRLLAGGLTGELFF.

The chain couples TRBV29-1 to TRBJ2-2, with a tentative D call TRBD1 (6 bases). CDR3 length: 13 residues. V lost 5 bases, J lost 4 bases, and 11 bases lay in between. Germline V gene data show CDR1 as SQVTM and CDR2 as ANQGSEA. In DNA, the CDR3 is TGCAGCGTTCGTACAGGGAGCACCGGGGAGCTGTTTTTT. It codes for CSVRTGSTGELFF.

This clone was seen only a few times. The chain joins TRBV7-2 to TRBJ2-4, with 8 bases matching TRBD1. CDR3 size: 16 residues. After removal of 6 bases from V and 4 bases from J, the junction contained 11 bases not matched to a gene. Germline-derived CDR1 and CDR2 are SGHTA and FQGNSA. The CDR3 loop reads CASSPSGTGLKNIQYF. The CDR3 region has the DNA TGTGCCAGCAGTCCGTCCGGGACAGGCCTTAAAAACATTCAGTACTTC.

V is TRBV25-1 and J is TRBJ1-1, with TRBD1 matching 9 bases. CDR1 is MGHDK, CDR2 SYGVNS, per germline. The V segment lost 5 bases and the J segment 2 bases; nucleotides outside the gene matches: 3. The CDR3 length is 14 residues. As DNA, the CDR3 is TGTGCCAGCAGTTGGACAGGGGTTAACACTGAAGCTTTCTTT. Its translation: CASSWTGVNTEAFF.

The rearrangement links TRBV7-2 to TRBJ1-2; no firm D call. The CDR3 covers 11 residues. Per the germline V gene, CDR1 is SGHTA and CDR2 is FQGNSA. The germline V and J ends were trimmed by 5 bases and 8 bases, with 9 bases remaining between them. This CDR3 reads CASSASGGYTF. CDR3 sequence (DNA): TGTGCCAGCAGCGCCTCCGGGGGCTACACCTTC. The variable domain in full, completed from reference TRBV7-2 and TRBJ1-2, reads GAGVSQSPSNKVTEKGKDVELRCDPISGHTALYWYRQSLGQGLEFLIYFQGNSAPDKSGLPSDRFSAERTGGSVSTLTIQRTQQEDSAVYLCASSASGGYTFGSGTRLTVV.

The gene calls are TRBV5-4 and TRBJ2-5; D is unresolved. The CDR3 covers 12 residues. Germline V gives CDR1 SGHNT, CDR2 YYREEE (reference sequence). Trimming left V 0 bases short and J 5 bases short, with 5 bases between. In DNA, the CDR3 is TGTGCCAGCAGCTTGGACTCCGAGACCCAGTACTTC. The encoded protein is CASSLDSETQYF.

This chain connects TRBV6-5 to TRBJ2-3; possibly TRBD1 for D (6 bases). The V end lost 5 bases, the J end lost 2 bases, and 11 bases lay between the germline ends. The germline gives CDR1 MNHEY, CDR2 SVGAGI. The CDR3 runs 14 residues. CDR3 amino acids: CASSRTGYTDTQYF. The CDR3 region has the DNA TGTGCCAGCAGTCGTACAGGGTACACAGATACGCAGTATTTT.

The gene calls are TRBV19 and TRBJ1-3, with a possible D match to TRBD1 (6 bases). Germline V gene sequence: CDR1 LNHDA, CDR2 SQIVND (reference sequence). Trimming left V 10 bases short and J 0 bases short, with 10 bases between. CDR3 length equals 13 residues. This CDR3 is CAIGTTSGNTIYF. Here the CDR3 DNA reads TGTGCCATTGGGACAACCTCTGGAAACACCATATATTTT. Full variable domain (remainder filled in from reference TRBV19 and TRBJ1-3): DGGITQSPKYLFRKEGQNVTLSCEQNLNHDAMYWYRQDPGQGLRLIYYSQIVNDFQKGDIAEGYSVSREKKESFPLTVTSAQKNPTAFYLCAIGTTSGNTIYFGEGSWLTVV.

The chain couples TRBV12-5 to TRBJ2-7, with D tentatively TRBD1 (5 bases). The CDR3 covers 15 residues. Germline V CDR1 and CDR2: LGHNT, FRNRAP. Trimming stripped 1 base from V and 4 bases from J, with 14 bases between. CDR3: CASGLGGGPEYEQYF. The CDR3, as DNA: TGTGCTAGTGGTTTGGGGGGCGGACCAGAATACGAGCAGTACTTC.

The chain employs TRBV27 and TRBJ2-3; 8 positions agree with TRBD1. Germline CDR1 and CDR2: MNHEY and SMNVEV (reference sequence). There are 16 residues in the CDR3. V shed 5 bases and J 0 bases; nucleotides not matched to a gene: 7. CDR3 coding DNA: TGTGCCAGCAGTCCACAGACAGGGGTGAGCACAGATACGCAGTATTTT. Translating gives CASSPQTGVSTDTQYF.

The V gene is TRBV7-2, the J gene TRBJ2-2, with 9 bases aligning to TRBD1. Germline loops: CDR1 SGHTA, CDR2 FQGNSA. J lost 7 bases, V lost 5 bases, and 8 bases had no gene match. This CDR3 region has 15 residues. CDR3 nucleotides: TGTGCCAGCAGCCCCGGGACAGGGAGGAACGGGGAGCTGTTTTTT. Residues: CASSPGTGRNGELFF.

The chain has TRBV4-1 and TRBJ2-3; D not certain. The germline V gene has CDR1 MGHRA and CDR2 YSYEKL. Trimming took off 0 bases at V and 5 bases at J, with 3 bases between the two ends. This CDR3 spans 12 amino acids. The CDR3 DNA reads as TGCGCCAGCAGCCAAGACGGAGATACGCAGTATTTT. Encoded protein: CASSQDGDTQYF.

This chain links TRBV23-1 with TRBJ1-2; no definite D call. TRBV23-1 is an ORF, with its function uncertain. Between the trimmed V and J ends, which lost 1 base and 7 bases, there was a span of 22 bases. This CDR3 is built from 17 residues. The CDR3 coding sequence is TGCGCCAGCAGTCAATTTTACAGCGGATCTCCGGTAGTTGGCTACACCTTC. Translation gives CASSQFYSGSPVVGYTF.

The chain has TRBV18 and TRBJ1-2; TRBD1 is a possible D gene (6 bases). V lost 3 bases and J 4 bases, leaving 21 bases between the germline ends. The CDR3 is 17 residues long. The germline V gene has CDR1 KGHSH and CDR2 LQKENI. The CDR3 region has the DNA TGTGCCAGCTCACCGAAGAATGGGGACACCTCTGGCTATGGCTACACCTTC. As protein: CASSPKNGDTSGYGYTF.

The genes are TRBV9 and TRBJ2-1; 7 bases align to TRBD1. The CDR3 has 14 amino acids. Germline V gives CDR1 SGDLS, CDR2 YYNGEE. V shed 3 bases and J 6 bases; nucleotides not matched to a gene: 6. The CDR3 nucleotides read TGTGCCAGCAGCGGCCAGACAGGGTTCAATGAGCAGTTCTTC. This sequence encodes CASSGQTGFNEQFF.

This rearrangement joins TRBV6-6 to TRBJ2-3; 7 positions match TRBD1. CDR3 length: 11 amino acids. The germline V gene encodes CDR1 MNHNY and CDR2 SVGAGI (reference sequence). The J segment lost 8 bases and the V segment lost 11 bases, leaving 7 bases of the junction unmatched. The CDR3 sequence: CAASQGVTQYF. DNA for the CDR3: TGTGCCGCATCCCAGGGGGTTACGCAGTATTTT.